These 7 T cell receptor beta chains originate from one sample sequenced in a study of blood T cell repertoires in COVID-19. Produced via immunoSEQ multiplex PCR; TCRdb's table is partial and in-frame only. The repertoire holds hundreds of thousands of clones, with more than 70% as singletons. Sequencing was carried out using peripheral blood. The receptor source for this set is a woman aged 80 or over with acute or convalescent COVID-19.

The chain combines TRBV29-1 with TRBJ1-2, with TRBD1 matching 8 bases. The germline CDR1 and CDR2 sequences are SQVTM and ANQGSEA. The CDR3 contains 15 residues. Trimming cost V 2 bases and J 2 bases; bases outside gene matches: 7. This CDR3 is CSVERGGQGNYGYTF. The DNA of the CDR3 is TGCAGCGTTGAAAGGGGAGGACAGGGAAACTATGGCTACACCTTC. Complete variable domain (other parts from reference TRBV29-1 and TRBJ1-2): SAVISQKPSRDICQRGTSLTIQCQVDSQVTMMFWYRQQPGQSLTLIATANQGSEATYESGFVIDKFPISRPNLTFSTLTVSNMSPEDSSIYLCSVERGGQGNYGYTFGSGTRLTVV.

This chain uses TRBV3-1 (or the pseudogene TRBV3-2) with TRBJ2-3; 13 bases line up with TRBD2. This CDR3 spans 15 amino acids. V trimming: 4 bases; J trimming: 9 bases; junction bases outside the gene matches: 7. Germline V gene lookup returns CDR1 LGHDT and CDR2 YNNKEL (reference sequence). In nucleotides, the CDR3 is TGTGCCAGCAGCCCCGGGACTAGCGGGGTGGGAACGCAGTATTTT. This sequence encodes CASSPGTSGVGTQYF.

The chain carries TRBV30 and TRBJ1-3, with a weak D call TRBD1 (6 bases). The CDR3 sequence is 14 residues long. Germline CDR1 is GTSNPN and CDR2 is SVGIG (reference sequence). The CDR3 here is CAHQIGGTGNTIYF. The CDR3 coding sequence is TGTGCTCACCAGATCGGGGGGACAGGAAACACCATATATTTT.

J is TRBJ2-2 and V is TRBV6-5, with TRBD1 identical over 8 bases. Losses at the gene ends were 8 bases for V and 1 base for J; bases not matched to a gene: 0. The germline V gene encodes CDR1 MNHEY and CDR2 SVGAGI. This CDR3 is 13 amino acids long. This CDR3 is CASDRGNTGELFF. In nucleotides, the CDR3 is TGTGCCAGCGACAGGGGGAACACCGGGGAGCTGTTTTTT.

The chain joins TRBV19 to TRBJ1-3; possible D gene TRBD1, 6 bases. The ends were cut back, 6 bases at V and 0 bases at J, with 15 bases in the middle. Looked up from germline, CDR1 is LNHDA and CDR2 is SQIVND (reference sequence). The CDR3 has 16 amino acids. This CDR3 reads CASSRQEVHSGNTIYF. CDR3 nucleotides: TGTGCCAGTAGCCGACAGGAGGTCCACTCTGGAAACACCATATATTTT.

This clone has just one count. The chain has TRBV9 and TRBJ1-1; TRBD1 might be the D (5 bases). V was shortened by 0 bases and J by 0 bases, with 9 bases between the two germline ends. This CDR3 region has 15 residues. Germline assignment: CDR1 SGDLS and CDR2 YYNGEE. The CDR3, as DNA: TGTGCCAGCAGCGTAGACCCGGGGGTGAACACTGAAGCTTTCTTT. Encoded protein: CASSVDPGVNTEAFF.

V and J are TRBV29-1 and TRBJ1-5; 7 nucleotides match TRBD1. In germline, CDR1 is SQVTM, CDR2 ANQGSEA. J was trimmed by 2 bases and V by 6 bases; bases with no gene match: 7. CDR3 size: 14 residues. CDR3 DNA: TGCAGCGTAGCGACAGGGACGGGCAATCAGCCCCAGCATTTT. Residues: CSVATGTGNQPQHF.